The 31 T cell receptor beta chains below come from one sample, sequenced in a study of tumor-infiltrating lymphocytes in primary liver carcinoma. TCR beta cDNA came from about 450 ng total RNA, primed with a constant-region primer. Three nested multiplex PCR rounds of slightly modified ARM-PCR generated TCR beta libraries. TRBV1-TRBV30 forward primers and a C-beta reverse primer were used in the first two PCR rounds, which each ran for about 11 cycles. MiXCR, run by TCRdb on the multiplex PCR reads, gives a single entry per CDR3 protein. This sample yields approximately 320,000 distinct CDR3 sequences, of which 50% to 75% are seen a single time; over 15% belongs to the top ten. Researchers drew blood RNA from unsorted whole blood and extracted germline DNA as well. Sequenced: peripheral blood. These receptors were collected from a woman aged 25-40 years with primary liver carcinoma and hepatitis B virus infection.

Of note for this clonotype: Compared with germline, one end of the junction differs, possibly owing to a read error. The rearrangement uses TRBV6-5 and TRBJ1-3; D is unresolved. This CDR3 has 12 amino acids. Germline V gene data show CDR1 as MNHEY and CDR2 as SVGAGI. The CDR3 sequence: CAGRGSGNTIYF. In DNA form, the CDR3 reads TGTGCCGGCAGAGGTTCTGGAAACACCATATATTTT.

As concerns this clonotype: Mismatch with germline at one junction end may stem from a read error. The chain links TRBV12-3 or TRBV12-4 to TRBJ1-1; D might be TRBD1 (6 bases). This CDR3 comprises 13 residues. CDR3 nucleotide sequence: TGTGTCAGCAGGTTACAGGGAAACACTGAAGCTTTCTTT. It encodes CVSRLQGNTEAFF.

This clonotype was counted many times. This chain uses TRBV6-5 with TRBJ1-4; D perhaps matches TRBD1 (6 bases). Germline V gives CDR1 MNHEY, CDR2 SVGAGI. The CDR3 is 13 amino acids. V was shortened by 4 bases and J by 8 bases, with 11 bases between the two germline ends. CDR3 bases: TGTGCCAGCAGTTTACAGGGTTGGGAAAAACTGTTTTTT. Its protein product is CASSLQGWEKLFF.

The rearrangement links TRBV11-2 to TRBJ2-1; 10 nucleotides agree with TRBD2. The V gene end was trimmed by 5 bases and the J gene end by 11 bases; junction bases not matched to a gene: 15. The CDR3 runs 16 residues. The germline CDR1 and CDR2 sequences are SGHAT and FQNNGV. CDR3 loop: CASSISRSSGSRKQFF. DNA for the CDR3: TGTGCCAGCAGCATCAGCCGGTCTAGCGGGAGCAGGAAGCAGTTCTTC.

Remarks on this clonotype: A much more abundant neighbour one base away suggests this may be a read error. This sequence joins TRBV10-3 and TRBJ2-1, with a weak D call TRBD2 (5 bases). Deletions cut 2 bases from V and 0 bases from J, with 14 bases between. This CDR3 has 17 amino acids. Per germline, CDR1 ENHRY and CDR2 SYGVKD. The CDR3: CAISEVGVGSSYNEQFF. CDR3 DNA sequence: TGTGCCATCAGTGAGGTGGGAGTGGGGAGCTCCTACAATGAGCAGTTCTTC.

Worth noting for this clonotype: One end of the junction fails to match germline, which may point to a read error. The chain links TRBV6-2 or TRBV6-3 to TRBJ2-1; 14 bases are shared with TRBD2. This CDR3 spans 16 amino acids. The germline CDR1 and CDR2 sequences are MNHEY and SVGEGT. CDR3 sequence: CASSYGTSGSLNVQFF. The CDR3 region has the DNA TGTGCCAGCAGCTACGGGACTAGCGGGAGCTTAAATGTGCAGTTCTTC.

The gene calls are TRBV30 and TRBJ1-1, with D maybe TRBD1 (6 bases). CDR1 is GTSNPN and CDR2 is SVGIG in the germline V gene (reference sequence). V was clipped by 3 bases and J by 0 bases, with 8 bases between them. This CDR3 is built from 13 residues. CDR3 DNA sequence: TGTGCCTGGAGCGGACAGCTGAACACTGAAGCTTTCTTT. Encoded protein: CAWSGQLNTEAFF.

This clonotype has a handful of counts. As DNA, the CDR3 is TGTGCCATTGCTAGCACAGATACGCAGTATTTT. Its translation is CAIASTDTQYF. V and J are TRBV10-3 and TRBJ2-3; no clear D gene. Looked up from germline, CDR1 is ENHRY and CDR2 is SYGVKD. The CDR3 is made up of 11 amino acids. Trimming took 9 bases from V and 0 from J, leaving 4 bases between them.

Of note for this clonotype: Being one base from a much bigger clone, this may be a read error. As the CDR3 is not closed by the conserved phenylalanine or tryptophan, this likely results from a read error. The chain recombines TRBV6-2 or TRBV6-3 with TRBJ2-2; D unresolved. Germline V gives CDR1 MNHEY, CDR2 SVGEGT. The CDR3 has 17 amino acids. V gave up 0 bases and J gave up 0 bases, with 11 bases separating them. The CDR3 region is CASSYSRTAANTGELFS. The CDR3 region has the DNA TGTGCCAGCAGTTACTCTCGGACCGCCGCGAACACCGGGGAGCTGTTTTCT.

The table lists this clonotype with a few counts. The junction differs from germline at one of its ends, possibly a read error. The chain joins TRBV6-1 to TRBJ2-5; D is perhaps TRBD2 (5 bases). Germline assignment: CDR1 MNHNS and CDR2 SASEGT. The CDR3 runs 14 residues. CDR3 nucleotides: TGTGTCAGCAGACCAGAGGGATCCAGGGAGACCCAGTACTTC. This translates into CVSRPEGSRETQYF.

Points on this clonotype: Compared with germline, one end of the junction differs, possibly owing to a read error. This chain joins TRBV11-2 and TRBJ2-7, with D perhaps TRBD1 (6 bases). The CDR3 is 14 amino acids. In germline, CDR1 is SGHAT, CDR2 FQNNGV. This CDR3 reads CVSSPPTGIHVQYF. The CDR3 DNA reads TGTGTCAGCAGCCCGCCTACAGGGATCCACGTGCAGTACTTC.

The chain employs TRBV6-1 and TRBJ2-1; possible D gene TRBD1, 7 bases. Germline loops: CDR1 MNHNS, CDR2 SASEGT. V was clipped by 7 bases and J by 8 bases, with 24 bases between them. The CDR3 is 16 residues long. The CDR3 DNA follows: TGTGCCAGCACCCTTTGGGGCTCCGGAGGGGGCGATGAGCAGTTCTTC. As protein: CASTLWGSGGGDEQFF.

The chain couples TRBV6-5 to TRBJ2-7; tentative D call: TRBD2 (5 bases). Germline V gene lookup returns CDR1 MNHEY and CDR2 SVGAGI. The CDR3 is 14 amino acids. V was clipped by 5 bases and J by 6 bases, with 17 bases between them. The CDR3 DNA follows: TGTGCCAGCAGTCCGACGGGGTCCGCCTCCGAGCAGTACTTC. Amino acids: CASSPTGSASEQYF.

This clonotype was recorded many times. The V and J genes are TRBV5-4 and TRBJ2-3, with D maybe TRBD2 (5 bases). Germline CDR1 and CDR2: SGHNT and YYREEE (reference sequence). Between the trimmed V and J ends, which lost 1 base and 6 bases, there was a span of 9 bases. CDR3 length equals 13 residues. The CDR3 bases are TGTGCCAGCAGCTTGTTCGGGGTTGATACGCAGTATTTT. Translation: CASSLFGVDTQYF. Using reference TRBV5-4 and TRBJ2-3 for the parts outside the CDR3, the full variable domain is ETGVTQSPTHLIKTRGQQVTLRCSSQSGHNTVSWYQQALGQGPQFIFQYYREEENGRGNFPPRFSGLQFPNYSSELNVNALELDDSALYLCASSLFGVDTQYFGPGTRLTVL.

The J gene is TRBJ2-7, the V gene TRBV13, with D perhaps matching TRBD1 (6 bases). Germline loops: CDR1 PRHDT, CDR2 FYEKMQ (reference sequence). Trimming cost V 6 bases and J 11 bases, with 20 bases left between them. The CDR3 runs 13 residues. The CDR3 coding sequence is TGTGCCAGCAGGTCCGGACAGTGGAGCGATGAGTACTTC. Its protein is CASRSGQWSDEYF.

With regard to this clonotype: A read error may explain this, as a much larger clone is one base away. The chain has TRBV12-3 or TRBV12-4 and TRBJ1-5, with TRBD1 matching over 8 bases. The CDR3 has 15 residues. The J segment lost 4 bases and the V segment lost 1 base, leaving 3 bases of the junction unmatched. The CDR3 is CASSLVRTGNQPQHF. The CDR3 DNA reads as TGTGCCAGCAGTTTAGTGAGGACAGGGAATCAGCCCCAGCATTTT.

This rearrangement joins TRBV30 to TRBJ1-2; D call uncertain. The CDR3 sequence is 12 residues long. Trimming took 3 bases from V and 4 from J, leaving 9 bases between them. CDR1 GTSNPN and CDR2 SVGIG come from the germline V gene (reference sequence). The DNA for the CDR3 is TGTGCCTGGAGCCTGTTTAGCTATGGCTACACCTTC. Its protein product is CAWSLFSYGYTF.

A remark on this clonotype: One base away lies a much larger clone, so this may be a sequencing read error. V and J are TRBV29-1 and TRBJ2-1; 10 bases map to TRBD1. The CDR3 loop spans 14 amino acids. V dropped 5 bases and J dropped 12; count of bases not matched to a gene: 13. The germline gives CDR1 SQVTM, CDR2 ANQGSEA. The CDR3 region has the DNA TGCAGCGTTCGTAGGACAGGGGGTATAGGTGGGCAGTTCTTC. Its translation is CSVRRTGGIGGQFF.

With regard to this clonotype: A much larger clone lies one base from this, so it may be a read error. This CDR3 reads CVSSYRNTGELFF. The CDR3 nucleotides are TGTGTCAGCAGTTATCGGAACACCGGGGAGCTGTTTTTT. This chain uses TRBV6-5 with TRBJ2-2; D is undetermined. The V gene's germline CDR1 is MNHEY and CDR2 SVGAGI. CDR3 length: 13 amino acids.

The chain couples TRBV12-3 or TRBV12-4 to TRBJ2-7, with TRBD2 as a possible D gene (6 bases). V was pared by 6 bases and J by 0 bases, with 18 bases between. CDR3 length: 16 residues. The CDR3 protein is CASSPTGGTHSYEQYF. The DNA for the CDR3 is TGTGCCAGCAGCCCTACTGGCGGGACCCACTCCTACGAGCAGTACTTC.

This clonotype appeared many times. V and J are TRBV11-2 and TRBJ2-7, with 11 nucleotides matching TRBD2. The CDR3 spans 15 residues. V shed 5 bases, J shed 6 bases, and the junction held 9 bases outside the gene matches. Germline V gene lookup returns CDR1 SGHAT and CDR2 FQNNGV. DNA for the CDR3: TGTGCCAGCAGCCAAACTAGCGGGAGAGCGGGCGAGCAGTACTTC. Its protein is CASSQTSGRAGEQYF. Based on the CDR3 plus reference TRBV11-2 and TRBJ2-7, the full variable domain is EAGVAQSPRYKIIEKRQSVAFWCNPISGHATLYWYQQILGQGPKLLIQFQNNGVVDDSQLPKDRFSAERLKGVDSTLKIQPAKLEDSAVYLCASSQTSGRAGEQYFGPGTRLTVT.

A word on this clonotype: This may arise from a read error, as a much more abundant clone is one base away. The V call is TRBV10-3, the J call TRBJ1-5, with TRBD1 as a possible D gene (6 bases). The CDR3 runs to 16 residues. Per the germline V gene, CDR1 is ENHRY and CDR2 is SYGVKD. The CDR3 is CAISESQTGAGQPHHF. CDR3 in DNA: TGTGCCATCAGTGAGTCTCAGACAGGCGCGGGTCAGCCCCATCATTTT.

This chain connects TRBV6-5 to TRBJ2-7, with 10 bases lining up with TRBD1. V dropped 5 bases and J dropped 3; count of bases not matched to a gene: 16. The length of the CDR3 is 18 residues. Germline V lookup: CDR1 MNHEY, CDR2 SVGAGI. The CDR3 here is CASSGDRGDLLAYYEQYF. CDR3 nucleotide sequence: TGTGCCAGCAGTGGGGACAGGGGCGACCTACTGGCCTACTACGAGCAGTACTTC.

This clonotype was observed many times. The chain couples TRBV12-3 or TRBV12-4 to TRBJ2-2, with a weak D call TRBD1 (6 bases). The germline V and J ends were trimmed by 6 bases and 0 bases, with 14 bases remaining between them. This CDR3 spans 16 amino acids. CDR3 DNA sequence: TGTGCCAGCAGGAGCCGTGGACAGTCGAACACCGGGGAGCTGTTTTTT. It encodes CASRSRGQSNTGELFF.

The rearrangement links TRBV6-2 or TRBV6-3 to TRBJ2-6; perhaps TRBD2 as D (5 bases). The CDR3 has 17 residues. The germline CDR1 and CDR2 sequences are MNHEY and SVGEGT. Trimming removed 7 bases from V and 9 bases from J, with 25 bases in between. The CDR3 reads CASKGGGKGSGGNVLTF. DNA of the CDR3: TGTGCCAGCAAAGGTGGAGGAAAGGGCTCTGGTGGCAACGTCCTGACTTTC.

This clonotype was seen only once. The junction departs from the called germline gene at one end, perhaps through a read error. V usage is TRBV7-8 and J usage is TRBJ2-1; D is ambiguous. Germline CDR1 and CDR2: SGHVS and FQNEAQ. This CDR3 has 11 residues. In nucleotides, the CDR3 is TGTGCCAACAGCCGAGATAGTGAGCAGTTCTTC. It is translated as CANSRDSEQFF.

This clonotype was observed at least ten times. The chain links TRBV4-2 to TRBJ2-5; D assignment may be TRBD1 or TRBD2 (5 bases each). The ends were cut back, 0 bases at V and 8 bases at J, with 19 bases in the middle. CDR1 and CDR2 from the germline V gene are LGHNA and YNFKEQ. The CDR3 contains 16 residues. The CDR3 is CASSQDATVGVRTQYF. In nucleotides, the CDR3 is TGTGCCAGCAGCCAAGATGCAACAGTGGGGGTTCGAACCCAGTACTTC.

The chain recombines TRBV4-2 with TRBJ1-4, with 7 bases lining up with TRBD1. Per germline, CDR1 LGHNA and CDR2 YNFKEQ. Trimming cost V 10 bases and J 4 bases; bases outside gene matches: 6. This CDR3 has 13 amino acids. The CDR3 reads CANWTGFNEKLFF. Written as DNA, the CDR3 is TGTGCCAACTGGACAGGATTTAATGAAAAACTGTTTTTT.

The CDR3 reads CASSPTSGSRDEQFF. The CDR3 DNA reads TGTGCCAGCAGTCCTACTAGCGGGAGTCGGGATGAGCAGTTCTTC. This rearrangement joins TRBV6-4 to TRBJ2-1; 11 nucleotides align to TRBD2. CDR1 MRHNA and CDR2 SNTAGT come from the germline V gene. CDR3 length: 15 residues. V was pared by 5 bases and J by 8 bases, with 8 bases of the junction left unmatched.

On this clonotype: At one end the junction does not follow the germline gene, possibly because of a read error. This rearrangement joins TRBV5-4 to TRBJ2-3; D may match TRBD1 or TRBD2 (6 bases each). CDR1 and CDR2 (germline): SGHNT, YYREEE (reference sequence). The CDR3 length is 13 residues. The CDR3 DNA follows: TGTGCCAGCAGCCGGGGGCGCGCAGATATGCAGTATTTT. This encodes CASSRGRADMQYF.

As concerns this clonotype: Its ends do not fully match the called genes, so a read error is possible. V usage is TRBV14 and J usage is TRBJ2-1, with 8 bases fitting TRBD2. The CDR3 length is 16 residues. Per the germline V gene, CDR1 is SGHDN and CDR2 is FVKESK. DNA of the CDR3: TGTGCCGGCAGCCATCGCGGGAGGAGGACCTACAATGAGCAGTTCTTC. The encoded protein is CAGSHRGRRTYNEQFF.